The 10 T cell receptor beta chains presented below share a single source sample, sequenced in a study of T cell repertoires in cytomegalovirus infection. TCRdb fed the reads into MiXCR, producing one record per CDR3 protein. The table has approximately 100,000 distinct CDR3 sequences, around 22% seen once. Sequencing was done on a sample of CD8+ T cells from PBMCs. These receptor sequences come from a human donor in good health (CMV status not recorded). Some clones in this sample may be carry-over from other donors' samples.

V and J are TRBV13 and TRBJ1-1; D ambiguous. In germline, CDR1 is PRHDT, CDR2 FYEKMQ (reference sequence). This CDR3 is built from 16 residues. Trimming removed 5 bases at V and 5 bases at J, with 21 bases between. The CDR3 nucleotides read TGTGCCAGCAGCCCCTACGTGACCGGCCTCGGGACTGAAGCTTTCTTT. This codes for CASSPYVTGLGTEAFF. The full variable domain, rest sourced from reference TRBV13 and TRBJ1-1, is AAGVIQSPRHLIKEKRETATLKCYPIPRHDTVYWYQQGPGQDPQFLISFYEKMQSDKGSIPDRFSAQQFSDYHSELNMSSLELGDSALYFCASSPYVTGLGTEAFFGQGTRLTVV.

This rearrangement joins TRBV27 to TRBJ2-1, with D perhaps TRBD1 (5 bases). V lost 5 bases and J 13 bases, leaving 15 bases between the germline ends. CDR3 size: 12 residues. Per germline, CDR1 MNHEY and CDR2 SMNVEV (reference sequence). The CDR3 bases are TGTGCCAGCAGTCGTCCAGGGTGGTATCAGTTCTTC. This encodes CASSRPGWYQFF.

This clonotype occurred a few times. V is TRBV19 and J is TRBJ2-7, with TRBD2 matching over 8 bases. This CDR3 region has 15 residues. Trimming took 7 bases from V and 0 from J; bases not matched to a gene: 8. CDR1 is LNHDA, CDR2 SQIVND, per germline (reference sequence). In nucleotides, the CDR3 is TGTGCCAGTAATGCGGGGGGACTCAGCTCCTACGAGCAGTACTTC. It specifies CASNAGGLSSYEQYF.

This clonotype has ten or more counts. The chain combines TRBV7-2 with TRBJ1-3, with 9 bases aligning to TRBD1. The CDR3 is 15 residues long. Germline V lookup: CDR1 SGHTA, CDR2 FQGNSA. The V gene end was trimmed by 4 bases and the J gene end by 4 bases; junction bases not matched to a gene: 5. CDR3 amino acids: CASSSTGGVGNTIYF. The CDR3 coding sequence is TGTGCCAGCAGCTCCACAGGGGGCGTCGGAAACACCATATATTTT.

This clonotype appeared a single time. The chain couples TRBV20-1 to TRBJ2-3; 9 nucleotides match TRBD2. Germline CDR1 and CDR2: DFQATT and SNEGSKA (reference sequence). The CDR3 length is 15 residues. V dropped 3 bases and J dropped 2; count of bases not matched to a gene: 6. The CDR3 DNA is TGCAGTGCTAGTATAGCGGGGGCCCTCACAGATACGCAGTATTTT. Encoded protein: CSASIAGALTDTQYF.

The CDR3 DNA follows: TGTGCCAGCAGCCAGGACAGGGGGCGGGCTGAAGCTTTCTTT. Translating gives CASSQDRGRAEAFF. This rearrangement joins TRBV3-1 to TRBJ1-1, with 11 positions matching TRBD1. The CDR3 is 14 amino acids. Per germline, CDR1 LGHDT and CDR2 YNNKEL (reference sequence). The V and J ends lost 3 bases and 6 bases, in that order; junction bases with no gene match: 3.

The chain carries TRBV6-5 and TRBJ1-1; D is ambiguous. V was clipped by 7 bases and J by 1 base, with 13 bases between them. Germline V gene sequence: CDR1 MNHEY, CDR2 SVGAGI. This CDR3 has 14 residues. CDR3 loop: CASTPAETNTEAFF. CDR3 bases: TGTGCCAGCACCCCAGCAGAAACGAACACTGAAGCTTTCTTT.

V is TRBV14 and J is TRBJ2-1, with TRBD2 as a possible D gene (6 bases). Trimming shortened V by 4 bases and J by 9 bases, and 16 bases separated the two germline ends. The V gene's germline CDR1 is SGHDN and CDR2 FVKESK. The CDR3 extends over 14 amino acids. The CDR3 coding sequence is TGTGCCAGCAGCCCCGAGACCCCGGAGGGTGAGCAGTTCTTC. It yields the protein CASSPETPEGEQFF. Looking up the rest from reference TRBV14 and TRBJ2-1 gives the full variable domain: EAGVTQFPSHSVIEKGQTVTLRCDPISGHDNLYWYRRVMGKEIKFLLHFVKESKQDESGMPNNRFLAERTGGTYSTLKVQPAELEDSGVYFCASSPETPEGEQFFGPGTRLTVL.

This clonotype has only a few counts. The J gene is TRBJ2-1, the V gene TRBV19; TRBD2 matches at 14 bases. The CDR3 covers 16 residues. From germline, CDR1 is LNHDA and CDR2 SQIVND (reference sequence). The trim removed 5 bases at V and 5 bases at J, leaving 5 bases unmatched. This chain's CDR3 is CASSLGTSGGNNEQFF. The CDR3 nucleotides are TGTGCCAGTAGTCTCGGGACTAGCGGGGGAAACAATGAGCAGTTCTTC.

The table lists this clonotype with a few counts. The rearrangement links TRBV6-4 to TRBJ1-5, with 8 bases lining up with TRBD1. Per the germline V gene, CDR1 is MRHNA and CDR2 is SNTAGT. With 2 bases clipped from V and 4 bases from J, the junction kept 1 base outside the gene matches. The CDR3 loop spans 14 amino acids. CDR3 residues: CASSDGTGNQPQHF. The CDR3 DNA reads as TGTGCCAGCAGTGACGGGACAGGTAATCAGCCCCAGCATTTT.